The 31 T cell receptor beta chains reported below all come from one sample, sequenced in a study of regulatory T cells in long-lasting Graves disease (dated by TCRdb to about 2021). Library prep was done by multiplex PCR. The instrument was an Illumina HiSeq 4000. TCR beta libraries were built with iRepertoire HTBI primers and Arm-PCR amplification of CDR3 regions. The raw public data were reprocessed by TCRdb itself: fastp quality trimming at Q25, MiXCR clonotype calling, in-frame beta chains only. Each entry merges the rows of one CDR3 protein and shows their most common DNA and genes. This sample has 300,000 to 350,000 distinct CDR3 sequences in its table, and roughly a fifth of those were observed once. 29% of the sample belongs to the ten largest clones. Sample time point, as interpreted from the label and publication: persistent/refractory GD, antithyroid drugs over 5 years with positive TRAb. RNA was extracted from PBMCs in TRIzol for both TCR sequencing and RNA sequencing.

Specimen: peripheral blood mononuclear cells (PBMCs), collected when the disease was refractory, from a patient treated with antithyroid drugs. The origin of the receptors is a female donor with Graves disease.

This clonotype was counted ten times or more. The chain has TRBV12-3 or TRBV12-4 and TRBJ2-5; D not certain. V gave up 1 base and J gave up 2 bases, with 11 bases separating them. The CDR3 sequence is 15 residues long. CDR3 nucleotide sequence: TGTGCCAGCAGTTTAGGGGGTGAACCTCAAGAGACCCAGTACTTC. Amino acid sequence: CASSLGGEPQETQYF.

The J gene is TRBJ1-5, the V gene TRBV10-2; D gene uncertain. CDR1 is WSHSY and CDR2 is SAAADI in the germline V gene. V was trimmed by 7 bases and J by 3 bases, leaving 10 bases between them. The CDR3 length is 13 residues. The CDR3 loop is CASMRQNNQPQHF. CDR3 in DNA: TGCGCCAGCATGAGGCAGAACAATCAGCCCCAGCATTTT.

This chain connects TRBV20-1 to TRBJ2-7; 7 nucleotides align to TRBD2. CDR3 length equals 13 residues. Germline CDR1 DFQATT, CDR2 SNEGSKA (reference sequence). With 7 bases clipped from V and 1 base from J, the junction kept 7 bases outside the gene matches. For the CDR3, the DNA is TGCAGTGTCGATAGCGGGTTATCCTACGAGCAGTACTTC. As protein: CSVDSGLSYEQYF.

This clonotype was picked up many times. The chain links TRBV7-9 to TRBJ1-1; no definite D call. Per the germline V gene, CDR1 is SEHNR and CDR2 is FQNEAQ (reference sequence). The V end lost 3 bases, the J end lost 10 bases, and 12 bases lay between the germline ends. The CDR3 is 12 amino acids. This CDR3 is CASSFGGKGAFF. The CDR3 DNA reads TGTGCCAGCAGCTTTGGAGGGAAGGGAGCTTTCTTT.

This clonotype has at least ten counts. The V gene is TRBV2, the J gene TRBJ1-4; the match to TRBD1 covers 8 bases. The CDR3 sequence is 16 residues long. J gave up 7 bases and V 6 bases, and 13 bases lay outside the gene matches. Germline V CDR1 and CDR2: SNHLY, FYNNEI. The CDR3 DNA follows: TGTGCCAGCAGGGGTCTACTGGACAGGGCGGTTGAAAAACTGTTTTTT. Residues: CASRGLLDRAVEKLFF.

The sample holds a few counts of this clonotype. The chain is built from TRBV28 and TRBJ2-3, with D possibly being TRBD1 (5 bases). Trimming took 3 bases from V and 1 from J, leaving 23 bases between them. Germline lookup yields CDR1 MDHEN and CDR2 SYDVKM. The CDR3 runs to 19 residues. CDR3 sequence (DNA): TGTGCCAGCAGTTTCAGGGTTTACCCTTTAGGTTCGGGCACAGATACGCAGTATTTT. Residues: CASSFRVYPLGSGTDTQYF.

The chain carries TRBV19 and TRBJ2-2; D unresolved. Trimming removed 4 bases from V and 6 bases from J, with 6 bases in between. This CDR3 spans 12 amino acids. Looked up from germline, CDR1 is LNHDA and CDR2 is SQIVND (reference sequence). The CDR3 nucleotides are TGTGCCAGTAGTACCATTCCCGGGGAGCTGTTTTTT. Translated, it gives CASSTIPGELFF.

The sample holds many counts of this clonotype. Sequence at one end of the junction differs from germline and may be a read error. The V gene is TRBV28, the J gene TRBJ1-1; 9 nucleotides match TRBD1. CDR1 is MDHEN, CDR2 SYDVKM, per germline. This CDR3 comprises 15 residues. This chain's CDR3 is CASSYGGQGKGGGSF. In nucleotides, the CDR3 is TGTGCCAGCAGTTATGGTGGACAGGGGAAGGGCGGGGGCTCCTTT.

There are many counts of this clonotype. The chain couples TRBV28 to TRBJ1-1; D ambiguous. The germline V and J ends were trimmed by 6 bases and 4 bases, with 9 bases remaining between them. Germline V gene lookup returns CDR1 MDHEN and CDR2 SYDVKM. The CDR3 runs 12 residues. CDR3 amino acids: CASRDGRTEAFF. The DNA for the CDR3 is TGTGCCAGCAGGGACGGCCGCACTGAAGCTTTCTTT.

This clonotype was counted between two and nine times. The CDR3 nucleotides are TGCAGCGTTCCCTCAAGGACAGGAGTCCACGAGCAGTACTTC. As protein: CSVPSRTGVHEQYF. J is TRBJ2-7 and V is TRBV29-1; TRBD1 matches 7 bases. The CDR3 consists of 14 residues. The germline CDR1 and CDR2 sequences are SQVTM and ANQGSEA. V lost 5 bases and J lost 5; bases outside the gene matches: 12.

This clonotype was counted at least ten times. CDR3 region: CSARDENKGHQPQHF. CDR3 sequence (DNA): TGCAGTGCTAGAGACGAAAACAAGGGGCATCAGCCCCAGCATTTT. The genes are TRBV20-1 and TRBJ1-5, with a possible D match to TRBD1 (5 bases). The CDR3 spans 15 residues. The germline CDR1 and CDR2 sequences are DFQATT and SNEGSKA (reference sequence). Deletions cut 0 bases from V and 5 bases from J, with 14 bases between.

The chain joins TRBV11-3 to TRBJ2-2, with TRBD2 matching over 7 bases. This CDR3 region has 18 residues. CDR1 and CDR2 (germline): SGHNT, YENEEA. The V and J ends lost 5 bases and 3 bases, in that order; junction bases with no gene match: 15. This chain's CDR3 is CASSQNPISGADTGELFF. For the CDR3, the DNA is TGTGCCAGCAGCCAAAATCCGATCAGCGGGGCGGACACCGGGGAGCTGTTTTTT.

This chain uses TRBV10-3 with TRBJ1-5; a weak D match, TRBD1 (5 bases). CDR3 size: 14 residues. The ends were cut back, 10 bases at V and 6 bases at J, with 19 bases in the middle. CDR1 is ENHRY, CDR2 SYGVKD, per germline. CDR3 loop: CATQALGVTQPQHF. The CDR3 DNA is TGTGCCACCCAAGCATTAGGGGTAACTCAGCCCCAGCATTTT.

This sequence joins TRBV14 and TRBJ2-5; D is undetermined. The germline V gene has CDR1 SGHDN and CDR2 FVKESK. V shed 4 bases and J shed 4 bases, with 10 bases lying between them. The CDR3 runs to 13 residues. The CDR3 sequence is CASSPPASETQYF. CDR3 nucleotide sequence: TGTGCCAGCAGCCCCCCCGCCTCAGAGACCCAGTACTTC.

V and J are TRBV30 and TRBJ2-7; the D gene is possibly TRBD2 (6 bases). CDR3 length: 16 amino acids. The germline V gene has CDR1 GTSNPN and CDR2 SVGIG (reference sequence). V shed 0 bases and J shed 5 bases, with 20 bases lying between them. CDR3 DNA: TGTGCCTGGAGTGTATTGGAGGGAGGTCCGTCCCACGAGCAGTACTTC. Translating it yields CAWSVLEGGPSHEQYF.

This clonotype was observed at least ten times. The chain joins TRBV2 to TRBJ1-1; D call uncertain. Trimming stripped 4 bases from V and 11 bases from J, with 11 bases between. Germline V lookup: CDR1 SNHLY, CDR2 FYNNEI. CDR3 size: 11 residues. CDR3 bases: TGTGCCAGCAGTGTTCTGTTTGAGGCTTTCTTT. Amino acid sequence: CASSVLFEAFF. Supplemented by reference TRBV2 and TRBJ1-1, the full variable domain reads EPEVTQTPSHQVTQMGQEVILRCVPISNHLYFYWYRQILGQKVEFLVSFYNNEISEKSEIFDDQFSVERPDGSNFTLKIRSTKLEDSAMYFCASSVLFEAFFGQGTRLTVV.

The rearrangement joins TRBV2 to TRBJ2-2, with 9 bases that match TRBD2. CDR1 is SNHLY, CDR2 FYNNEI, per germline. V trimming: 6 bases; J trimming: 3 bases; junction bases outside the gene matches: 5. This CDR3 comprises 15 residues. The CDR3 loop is CASSVAGEDTGELFF. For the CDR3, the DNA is TGTGCCAGCAGCGTAGCGGGGGAGGACACCGGGGAGCTGTTTTTT.

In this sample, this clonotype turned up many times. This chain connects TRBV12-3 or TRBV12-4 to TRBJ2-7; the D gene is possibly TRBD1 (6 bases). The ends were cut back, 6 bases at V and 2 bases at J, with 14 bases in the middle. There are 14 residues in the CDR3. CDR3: CASSFTGNTYEQYF. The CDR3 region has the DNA TGTGCCAGCAGCTTCACAGGGAACACCTACGAGCAGTACTTC.

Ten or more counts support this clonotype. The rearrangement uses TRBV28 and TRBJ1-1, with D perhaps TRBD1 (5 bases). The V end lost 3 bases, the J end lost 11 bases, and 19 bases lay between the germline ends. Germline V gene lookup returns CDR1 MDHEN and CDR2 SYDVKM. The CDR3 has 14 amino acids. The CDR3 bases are TGTGCCAGCAGTTTTCGGGTCAGTTCCTGGGGGGCTTTCTTT. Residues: CASSFRVSSWGAFF.

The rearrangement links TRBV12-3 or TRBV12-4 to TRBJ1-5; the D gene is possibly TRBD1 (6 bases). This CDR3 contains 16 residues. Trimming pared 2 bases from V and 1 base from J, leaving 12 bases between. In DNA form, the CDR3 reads TGTGCCAGCAGTTTATGGGGGGCCGGGAGCAATCAGCCCCAGCATTTT. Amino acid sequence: CASSLWGAGSNQPQHF.

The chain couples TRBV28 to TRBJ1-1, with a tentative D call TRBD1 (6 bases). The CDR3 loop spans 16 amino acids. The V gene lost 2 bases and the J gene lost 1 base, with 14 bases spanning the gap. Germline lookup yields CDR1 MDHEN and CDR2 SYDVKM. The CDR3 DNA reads TGTGCCAGCAGTTTACCCCGGGGGGCTCCGAACACTGAAGCTTTCTTT. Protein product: CASSLPRGAPNTEAFF.

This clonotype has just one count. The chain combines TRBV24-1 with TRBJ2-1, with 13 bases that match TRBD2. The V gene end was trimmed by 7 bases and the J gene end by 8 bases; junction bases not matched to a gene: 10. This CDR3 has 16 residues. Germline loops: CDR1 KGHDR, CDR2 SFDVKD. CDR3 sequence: CATSLTSGRAMDEQFF. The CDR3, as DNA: TGTGCCACCAGCCTTACTAGCGGGAGGGCCATGGATGAGCAGTTCTTC.

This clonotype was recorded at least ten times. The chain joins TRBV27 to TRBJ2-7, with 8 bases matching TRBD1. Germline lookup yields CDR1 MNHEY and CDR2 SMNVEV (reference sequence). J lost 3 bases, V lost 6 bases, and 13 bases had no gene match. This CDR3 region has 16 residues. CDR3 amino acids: CASSPSRGQGLYEQYF. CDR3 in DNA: TGTGCCAGCAGCCCTTCCCGCGGACAGGGACTCTACGAGCAGTACTTC.

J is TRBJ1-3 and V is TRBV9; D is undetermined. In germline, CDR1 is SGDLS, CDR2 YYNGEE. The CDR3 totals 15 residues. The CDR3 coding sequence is TGTGCTAGTGGTTTGTCCGGAACAACTGGAAACACCATATATTTT. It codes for CASGLSGTTGNTIYF.

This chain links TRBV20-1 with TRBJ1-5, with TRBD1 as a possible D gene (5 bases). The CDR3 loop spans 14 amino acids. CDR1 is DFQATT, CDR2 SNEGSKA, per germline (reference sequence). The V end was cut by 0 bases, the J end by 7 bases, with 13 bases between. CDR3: CSARDRRGGQPQHF. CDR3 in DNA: TGCAGTGCTAGAGATAGGAGGGGAGGCCAGCCCCAGCATTTT.

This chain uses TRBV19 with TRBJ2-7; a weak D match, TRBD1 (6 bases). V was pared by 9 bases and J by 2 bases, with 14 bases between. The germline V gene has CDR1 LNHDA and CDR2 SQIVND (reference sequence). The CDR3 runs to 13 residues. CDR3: CASSGTFTYEQYF. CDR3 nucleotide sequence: TGTGCCAGCTCCGGGACATTCACCTACGAGCAGTACTTC. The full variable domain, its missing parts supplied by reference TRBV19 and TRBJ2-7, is DGGITQSPKYLFRKEGQNVTLSCEQNLNHDAMYWYRQDPGQGLRLIYYSQIVNDFQKGDIAEGYSVSREKKESFPLTVTSAQKNPTAFYLCASSGTFTYEQYFGPGTRLTVT.

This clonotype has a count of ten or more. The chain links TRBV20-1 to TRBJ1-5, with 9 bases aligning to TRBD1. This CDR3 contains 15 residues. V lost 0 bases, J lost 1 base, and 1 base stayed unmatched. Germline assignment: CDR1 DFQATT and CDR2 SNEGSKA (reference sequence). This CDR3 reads CSAREGTGSNQPQHF. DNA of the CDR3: TGCAGTGCTAGAGAGGGGACAGGGAGCAATCAGCCCCAGCATTTT.

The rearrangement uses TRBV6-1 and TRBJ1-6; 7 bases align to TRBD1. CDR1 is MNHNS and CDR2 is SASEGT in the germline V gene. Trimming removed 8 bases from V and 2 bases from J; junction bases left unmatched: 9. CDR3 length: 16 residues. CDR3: CASGVYRGAYNSPLHF. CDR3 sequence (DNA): TGTGCCAGCGGGGTGTACAGGGGTGCCTATAATTCACCCCTCCACTTT.

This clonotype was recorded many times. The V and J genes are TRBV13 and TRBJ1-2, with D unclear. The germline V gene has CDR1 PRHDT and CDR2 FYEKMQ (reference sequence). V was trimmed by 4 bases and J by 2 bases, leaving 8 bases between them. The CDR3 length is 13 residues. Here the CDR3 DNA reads TGTGCCAGCAGCTCCGGGGAGAACTATGGCTACACCTTC. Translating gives CASSSGENYGYTF. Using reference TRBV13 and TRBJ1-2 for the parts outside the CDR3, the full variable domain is AAGVIQSPRHLIKEKRETATLKCYPIPRHDTVYWYQQGPGQDPQFLISFYEKMQSDKGSIPDRFSAQQFSDYHSELNMSSLELGDSALYFCASSSGENYGYTFGSGTRLTVV.

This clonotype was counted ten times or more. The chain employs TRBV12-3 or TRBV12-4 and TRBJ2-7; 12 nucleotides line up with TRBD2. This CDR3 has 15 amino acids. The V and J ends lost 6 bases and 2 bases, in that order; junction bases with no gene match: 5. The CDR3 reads CASRLGLAGPYEQYF. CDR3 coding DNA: TGTGCCAGCAGACTCGGACTAGCGGGACCCTACGAGCAGTACTTC.

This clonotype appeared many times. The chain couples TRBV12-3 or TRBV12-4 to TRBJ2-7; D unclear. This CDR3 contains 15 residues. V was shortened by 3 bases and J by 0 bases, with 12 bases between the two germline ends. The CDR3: CASSFFRVPSYEQYF. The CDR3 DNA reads TGTGCCAGCAGTTTCTTTCGGGTTCCCTCCTACGAGCAGTACTTC.